This TCR beta chain emerged from a study of blood T cell repertoires in COVID-19. Study-wide context: The study drew acute and convalescent COVID-19 samples from the United States, Italy and Spain. PBMCs, B-cell-depleted T cells, or T cells were the source of the cDNA or gDNA that made up the material.

The V end lost 2 bases, the J end lost 2 bases, and 6 bases lay between the germline ends. The CDR3 runs to 13 residues. The germline V gene encodes CDR1 LNHNV and CDR2 YYDKDF (reference sequence). As handled by the study authors: It was from reference gene primer amplification that nucleated cell counts were estimated. Repertoires were generated with immunoSEQ multiplex PCR, while TCRdb's copy carries only in-frame clones and drops some. V, J and clone size reflect that table, while D and trimming were determined from the DNA. In the table there are 85,000 to 110,000 clones, less than 90% of which are singletons.

Input material: peripheral blood. This TCR came from a human donor in a cohort sampled during active COVID-19. V usage is TRBV15 and J usage is TRBJ2-5; unclear D gene. Here the CDR3 DNA reads TGTGCCACCAGCAGAAGTCAGCAAGAGACCCAGTACTTC. It specifies CATSRSQQETQYF.